A single sample is the source of the 9 T cell receptor beta chains below, sequenced in a study of regulatory T cells in long-lasting Graves disease. As to time point: newly diagnosed GD, antithyroid drugs for less than 3 months. PBMC-extracted RNA yielded the TCR library. Both iRepertoire HTBI primers and Arm-PCR of CDR3 regions were used to build the TCR beta libraries. TCRdb analysed the multiplex PCR reads with MiXCR anew, one entry per CDR3 protein. This sample yields roughly 380,000 distinct CDR3 sequences, of which 15% to 18% are seen a single time; roughly 20% belongs to the top ten. Sequences were derived from peripheral blood mononuclear cells (PBMCs), sampled at new diagnosis, from a patient treated with antithyroid drugs. These TCRs come from a female donor with Graves disease.

This clonotype was picked up many times. The CDR3 protein is CASSYLGLNTQYF. As DNA, the CDR3 is TGTGCCAGCAGTTACCTCGGTTTGAATACGCAGTATTTT. The chain links TRBV27 to TRBJ2-3; D is unclear. CDR3 length: 13 residues. In germline, CDR1 is MNHEY, CDR2 SMNVEV (reference sequence). Trimming took off 4 bases at V and 7 bases at J, with 12 bases between the two ends.

The V call is TRBV18, the J call TRBJ1-4; D not resolved. V was clipped by 5 bases and J by 0 bases, with 10 bases between them. Germline assignment: CDR1 KGHSH and CDR2 LQKENI. The CDR3 covers 15 residues. DNA of the CDR3: TGTGCCAGCTCAACGGAGGGTGCAACTAATGAAAAACTGTTTTTT. Amino acid sequence: CASSTEGATNEKLFF.

At least ten counts were recorded for this clonotype. The J gene is TRBJ2-3, the V gene TRBV27, with D possibly matching TRBD2 (6 bases). Germline lookup yields CDR1 MNHEY and CDR2 SMNVEV (reference sequence). CDR3 length: 17 residues. V lost 3 bases to trimming and J lost 2 bases, with 18 bases between them. DNA for the CDR3: TGTGCCAGCAGTTTGCCGGGGACTTTGCTATCCACAGATACGCAGTATTTT. Residues: CASSLPGTLLSTDTQYF.

This clonotype occurred many times. The chain combines TRBV12-3 or TRBV12-4 with TRBJ2-3; 7 bases are a match to TRBD2. Trimming took 10 bases from V and 0 from J; bases not matched to a gene: 10. The CDR3 loop spans 15 amino acids. CDR3: CAITPAGVSTDTQYF. CDR3 sequence (DNA): TGTGCCATCACCCCGGCGGGGGTTAGCACAGATACGCAGTATTTT.

Ten or more counts support this clonotype. The V gene is TRBV6-2 or TRBV6-3, the J gene TRBJ1-2; a weak D match, TRBD1 (5 bases). The germline CDR1 and CDR2 sequences are MNHEY and SVGEGT. The CDR3 sequence is 13 residues long. V dropped 0 bases and J dropped 4 bases, with 6 bases sitting between them. CDR3 in amino acids: CASSYSGVYGYTF. CDR3 DNA sequence: TGTGCCAGCAGTTACTCGGGGGTCTATGGCTACACCTTC.

This clonotype was found many times. The chain has TRBV12-5 and TRBJ2-5, with D possibly TRBD2 on 5 matching bases. V gave up 0 bases and J gave up 9 bases, with 11 bases separating them. Germline assignment: CDR1 LGHNT and CDR2 FRNRAP. This CDR3 has 13 amino acids. CDR3 sequence reads: CASGLVRDGAQYF. CDR3 DNA sequence: TGTGCTAGTGGTTTGGTACGAGACGGGGCCCAGTACTTC.

This chain connects TRBV20-1 to TRBJ1-4; TRBD1 aligns across 8 bases. CDR1 is DFQATT, CDR2 SNEGSKA, per germline (reference sequence). The CDR3 covers 15 residues. Trimming took 4 bases from V and 3 from J; bases not matched to a gene: 7. The CDR3 DNA reads as TGCAGTGCTAAGTTACAGGGGGTACCTAATGAAAAACTGTTTTTT. Translated, it gives CSAKLQGVPNEKLFF.

This clonotype was observed a few times. The chain has TRBV24-1 and TRBJ2-3; 8 bases are a match to TRBD2. Unmatched junction bases numbered 7, after V lost 3 bases and J lost 0 bases. Looked up from germline, CDR1 is KGHDR and CDR2 is SFDVKD. This CDR3 comprises 17 residues. CDR3 loop: CATSDAPGTRSTDTQYF. For the CDR3, the DNA is TGTGCCACCAGTGATGCACCAGGGACTAGAAGCACAGATACGCAGTATTTT.

In its sample, this clonotype was seen many times. The CDR3 coding sequence is TGTGCCAGCAGCGTAGCTGGCCAGGATGGCTACACCTTC. It codes for CASSVAGQDGYTF. The gene calls are TRBV9 and TRBJ1-2, with D uncertain. Trimming cost V 0 bases and J 6 bases, with 9 bases left between them. Germline values: CDR1 SGDLS, CDR2 YYNGEE. The CDR3 is 13 residues long.